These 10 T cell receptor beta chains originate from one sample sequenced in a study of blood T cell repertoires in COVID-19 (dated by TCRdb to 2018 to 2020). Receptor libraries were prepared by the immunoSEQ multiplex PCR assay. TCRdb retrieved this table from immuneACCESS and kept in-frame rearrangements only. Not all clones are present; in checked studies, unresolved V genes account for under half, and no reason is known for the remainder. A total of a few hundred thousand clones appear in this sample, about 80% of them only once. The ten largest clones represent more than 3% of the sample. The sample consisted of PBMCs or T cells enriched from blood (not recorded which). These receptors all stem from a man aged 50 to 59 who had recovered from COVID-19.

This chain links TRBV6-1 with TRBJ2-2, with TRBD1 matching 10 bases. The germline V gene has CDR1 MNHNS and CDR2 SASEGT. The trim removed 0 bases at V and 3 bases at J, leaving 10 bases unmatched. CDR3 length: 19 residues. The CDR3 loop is CASSEALRRTGGYTGELFF. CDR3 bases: TGTGCCAGCAGTGAAGCGCTTCGAAGGACAGGGGGGTACACCGGGGAGCTGTTTTTT.

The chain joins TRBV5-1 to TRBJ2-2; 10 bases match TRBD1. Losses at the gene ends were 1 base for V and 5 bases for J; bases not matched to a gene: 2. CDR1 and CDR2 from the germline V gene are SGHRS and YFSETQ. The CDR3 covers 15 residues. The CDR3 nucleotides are TGCGCCAGCAGCTTGCGGACAGGGGGGACCGGGGAGCTGTTTTTT. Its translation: CASSLRTGGTGELFF.

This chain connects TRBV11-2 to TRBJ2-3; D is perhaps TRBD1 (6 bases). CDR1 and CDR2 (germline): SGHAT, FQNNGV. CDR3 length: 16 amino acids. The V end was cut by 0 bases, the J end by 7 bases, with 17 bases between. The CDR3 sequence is CASSLDRTALGYTQYF. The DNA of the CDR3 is TGTGCCAGCAGCTTAGATCGGACAGCACTGGGGTATACGCAGTATTTT.

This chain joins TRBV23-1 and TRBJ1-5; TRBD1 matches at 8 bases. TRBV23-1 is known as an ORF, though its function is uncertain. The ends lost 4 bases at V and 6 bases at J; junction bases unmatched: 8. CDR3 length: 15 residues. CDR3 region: CASSRPRQGFQPQHF. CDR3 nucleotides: TGCGCCAGCAGTCGCCCCCGACAGGGGTTTCAGCCCCAGCATTTT.

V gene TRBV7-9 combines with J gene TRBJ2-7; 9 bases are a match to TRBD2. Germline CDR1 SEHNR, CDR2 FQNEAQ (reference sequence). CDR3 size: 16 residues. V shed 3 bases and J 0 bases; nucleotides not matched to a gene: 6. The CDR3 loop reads CASSFGLARASYEQYF. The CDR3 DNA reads TGTGCCAGCAGCTTTGGACTAGCGAGGGCCTCCTACGAGCAGTACTTC.

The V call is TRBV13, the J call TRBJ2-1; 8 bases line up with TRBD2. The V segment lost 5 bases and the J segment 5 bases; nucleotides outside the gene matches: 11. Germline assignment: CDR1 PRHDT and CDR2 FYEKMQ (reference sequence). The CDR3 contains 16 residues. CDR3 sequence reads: CASSLFGLAGNNEQFF. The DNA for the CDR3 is TGTGCCAGCAGCCTCTTCGGGCTAGCGGGTAACAATGAGCAGTTCTTC.

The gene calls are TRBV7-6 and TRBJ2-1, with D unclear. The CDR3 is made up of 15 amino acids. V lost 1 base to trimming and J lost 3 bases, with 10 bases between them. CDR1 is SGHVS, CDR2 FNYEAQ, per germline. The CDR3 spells CASSLVPQIYNEQFF. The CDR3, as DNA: TGTGCCAGCAGCTTAGTCCCGCAGATCTACAATGAGCAGTTCTTC. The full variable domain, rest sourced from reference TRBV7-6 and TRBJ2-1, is GAGVSQSPRYKVTKRGQDVALRCDPISGHVSLYWYRQALGQGPEFLTYFNYEAQQDKSGLPNDRFSAERPEGSISTLTIQRTEQRDSAMYRCASSLVPQIYNEQFFGPGTRLTVL.

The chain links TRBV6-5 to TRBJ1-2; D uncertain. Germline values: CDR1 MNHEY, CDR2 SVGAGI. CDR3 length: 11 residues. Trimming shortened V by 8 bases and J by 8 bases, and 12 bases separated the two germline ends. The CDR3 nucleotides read TGTGCCAGCTCGAACAGCCGGGGCTACACCTTC. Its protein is CASSNSRGYTF.

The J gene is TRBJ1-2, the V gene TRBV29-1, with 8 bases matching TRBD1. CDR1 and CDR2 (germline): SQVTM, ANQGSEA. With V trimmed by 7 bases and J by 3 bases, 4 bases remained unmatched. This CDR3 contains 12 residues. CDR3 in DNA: TGCAGCGCTTCGACAGGGGACTATGGCTACACCTTC. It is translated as CSASTGDYGYTF.

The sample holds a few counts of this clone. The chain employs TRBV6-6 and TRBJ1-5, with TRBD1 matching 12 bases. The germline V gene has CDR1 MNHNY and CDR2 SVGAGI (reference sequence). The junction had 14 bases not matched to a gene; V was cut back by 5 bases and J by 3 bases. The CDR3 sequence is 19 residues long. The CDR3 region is CASSPEGTGGLMYNQPQHF. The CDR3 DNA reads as TGTGCCAGCAGTCCCGAGGGGACAGGGGGCCTGATGTACAATCAGCCCCAGCATTTT.